This TCR beta chain stems from a study of response to subunit inactivated influenza vaccine. Overall study results and limits: Authors suggested few new T cells are recruited by each seasonal influenza vaccination.

This clonotype was detected many times. Antigen unknown. One end of the junction varies from germline; a read error may be responsible. MiXCR, run by TCRdb on the RT-PCR reads, gives a single entry per CDR3 protein. Of hundreds of thousands of distinct CDR3 sequences in the sample, 15% to 19% are singletons; the top ten hold 9.5% to 13%. This CDR3 is 14 amino acids long. Germline lookup yields CDR1 SGHRS and CDR2 YFSETQ. The input for sequencing was PBMCs from blood, taken less than 13 days after vaccination. The chain joins TRBV5-1 to TRBJ2-7; 9 bases map to TRBD1. The receptor comes from a man aged 50 to 59 who received an inactivated influenza vaccine. CDR3 bases: TGTGCCAGCAGCTTAGGGACAGGGACCTACGAGCAGTACTTC. It encodes CASSLGTGTYEQYF.